The rows below give T cell receptor beta chains drawn from one sample of a study of human versus mouse CDR3 diversity and MHC coevolution. TCRdb's table, derived via immunoSEQ multiplex PCR, lists solely in-frame clones and lacks some. This sample has approximately 81,000 clones, with around 95% found just once. Sequencing was performed on naive CD4+ T cells from blood. These receptors were taken from a person aged 30 to 70 in good health. The CDR3 runs from the conserved cysteine through the conserved F or W. Part of the rows lack a size; the others show once, few, many or a class for expanded clones.

J gene: TRBJ2-3
clone size: .
V gene: TRBV7-2
CDR3 protein: CASSLAEKDTQYF

J gene: TRBJ1-5
clone size: .
V gene: TRBV5-1
CDR3 protein: CARSTRDRGPQPQHF

J gene: TRBJ2-1
clone size: once
V gene: TRBV4-1
CDR3 protein: CASEGARRSTTEQFF

J gene: TRBJ2-5
clone size: once
V gene: TRBV29-1
CDR3 protein: CSVDTDQETQYF

J gene: TRBJ1-1
clone size: .
V gene: TRBV11-2
CDR3 protein: CASSVNRDRGRTEAFF

J gene: TRBJ2-7
clone size: .
V gene: TRBV5-1
CDR3 protein: CASSLVPGQGAGEQYF

J gene: TRBJ1-1
clone size: few
V gene: TRBV10-3
CDR3 protein: CAIRGTMGTEAFF

J gene: TRBJ2-2
clone size: .
V gene: TRBV9
CDR3 protein: CASSVGPGSHTGELFF

J gene: TRBJ1-2
clone size: .
V gene: TRBV19
CDR3 protein: CASRQDMNYGYTF

J gene: TRBJ2-7
clone size: .
V gene: TRBV10-3
CDR3 protein: CAISAGRTSYEQYF

J gene: TRBJ1-2
clone size: .
V gene: TRBV29-1
CDR3 protein: CSVEIGVYGYTF

J gene: TRBJ1-5
clone size: few
V gene: TRBV6-6
CDR3 protein: CASRLRQGVDQPQHF

J gene: TRBJ2-7
clone size: .
V gene: TRBV11-2
CDR3 protein: CASSRTSTGTSAYEQYF

J gene: TRBJ1-1
clone size: .
V gene: TRBV4-2
CDR3 protein: CASSQEGQGLRTTEAFF